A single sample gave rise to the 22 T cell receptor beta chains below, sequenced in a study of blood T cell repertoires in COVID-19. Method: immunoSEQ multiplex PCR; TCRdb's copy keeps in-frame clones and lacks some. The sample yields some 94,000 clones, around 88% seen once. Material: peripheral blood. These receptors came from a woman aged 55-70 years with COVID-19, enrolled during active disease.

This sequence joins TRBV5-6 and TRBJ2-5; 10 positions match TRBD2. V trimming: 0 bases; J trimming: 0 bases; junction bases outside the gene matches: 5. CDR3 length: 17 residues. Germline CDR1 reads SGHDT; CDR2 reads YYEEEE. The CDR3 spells CASSLALAGMYQETQYF. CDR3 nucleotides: TGTGCCAGCAGCTTGGCACTAGCGGGGATGTACCAAGAGACCCAGTACTTC.

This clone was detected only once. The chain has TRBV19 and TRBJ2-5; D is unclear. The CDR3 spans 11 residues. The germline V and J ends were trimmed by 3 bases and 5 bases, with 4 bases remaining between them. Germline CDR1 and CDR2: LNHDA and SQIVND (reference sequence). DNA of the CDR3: TGTGCCAGTAGTATCTCCGAGACCCAGTACTTC. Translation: CASSISETQYF. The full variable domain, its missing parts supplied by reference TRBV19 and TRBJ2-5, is DGGITQSPKYLFRKEGQNVTLSCEQNLNHDAMYWYRQDPGQGLRLIYYSQIVNDFQKGDIAEGYSVSREKKESFPLTVTSAQKNPTAFYLCASSISETQYFGPGTRLLVL.

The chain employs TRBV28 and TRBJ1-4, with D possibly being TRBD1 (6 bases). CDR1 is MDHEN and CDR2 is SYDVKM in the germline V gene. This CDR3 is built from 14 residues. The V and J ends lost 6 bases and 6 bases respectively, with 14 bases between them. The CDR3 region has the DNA TGTGCCAGCAGGCAGACAGGATTTTATGAAAAACTGTTTTTT. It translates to CASRQTGFYEKLFF.

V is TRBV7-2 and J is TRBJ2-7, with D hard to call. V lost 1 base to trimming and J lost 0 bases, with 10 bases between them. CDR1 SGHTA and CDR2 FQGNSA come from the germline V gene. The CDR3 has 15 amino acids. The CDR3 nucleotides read TGTGCCAGCAGCTTAGGCGGCGTTAGCTCCTACGAGCAGTACTTC. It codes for CASSLGGVSSYEQYF.

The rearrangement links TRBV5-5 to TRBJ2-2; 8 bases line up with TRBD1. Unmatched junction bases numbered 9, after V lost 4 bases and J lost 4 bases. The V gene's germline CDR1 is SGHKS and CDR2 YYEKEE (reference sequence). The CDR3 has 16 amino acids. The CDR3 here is CASSPTGGPGTGELFF. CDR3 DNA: TGTGCCAGCAGCCCAACAGGGGGGCCGGGCACCGGGGAGCTGTTTTTT.

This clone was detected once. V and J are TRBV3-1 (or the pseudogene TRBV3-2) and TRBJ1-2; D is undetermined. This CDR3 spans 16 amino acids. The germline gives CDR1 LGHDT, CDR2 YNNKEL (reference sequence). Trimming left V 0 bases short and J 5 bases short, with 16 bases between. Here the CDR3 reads CASSQDRGPLIYGYTF. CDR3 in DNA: TGTGCCAGCAGCCAAGACCGGGGTCCCCTAATTTATGGCTACACCTTC.

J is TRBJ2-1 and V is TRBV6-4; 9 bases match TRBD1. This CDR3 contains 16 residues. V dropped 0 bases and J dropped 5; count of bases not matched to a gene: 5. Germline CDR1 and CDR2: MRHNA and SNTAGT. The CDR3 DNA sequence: TGTGCCAGCAGTGACTCGAAGGACAGGGGAGACAATGAGCAGTTCTTC. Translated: CASSDSKDRGDNEQFF.

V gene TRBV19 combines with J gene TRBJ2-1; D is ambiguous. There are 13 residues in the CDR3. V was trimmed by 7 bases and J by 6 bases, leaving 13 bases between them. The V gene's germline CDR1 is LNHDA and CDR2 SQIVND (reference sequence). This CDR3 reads CASTEPFLNEQFF. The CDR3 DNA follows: TGTGCCAGTACCGAGCCCTTCCTCAATGAGCAGTTCTTC.

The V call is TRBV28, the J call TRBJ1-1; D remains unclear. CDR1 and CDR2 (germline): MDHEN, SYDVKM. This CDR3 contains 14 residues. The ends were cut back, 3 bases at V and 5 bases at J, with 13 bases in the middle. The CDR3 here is CASSFRSVGTEAFF. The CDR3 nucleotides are TGTGCCAGCAGTTTTCGGAGCGTCGGGACTGAAGCTTTCTTT. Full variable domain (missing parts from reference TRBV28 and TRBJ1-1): DVKVTQSSRYLVKRTGEKVFLECVQDMDHENMFWYRQDPGLGLRLIYFSYDVKMKEKGDIPEGYSVSREKKERFSLILESASTNQTSMYLCASSFRSVGTEAFFGQGTRLTVV.

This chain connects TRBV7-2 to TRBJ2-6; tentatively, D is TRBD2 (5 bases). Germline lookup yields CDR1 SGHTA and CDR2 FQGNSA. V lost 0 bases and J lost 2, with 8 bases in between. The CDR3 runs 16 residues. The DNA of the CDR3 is TGTGCCAGCAGCTTAGCCGAGGGTACTGGGGCCAACGTCCTGACTTTC. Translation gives CASSLAEGTGANVLTF.

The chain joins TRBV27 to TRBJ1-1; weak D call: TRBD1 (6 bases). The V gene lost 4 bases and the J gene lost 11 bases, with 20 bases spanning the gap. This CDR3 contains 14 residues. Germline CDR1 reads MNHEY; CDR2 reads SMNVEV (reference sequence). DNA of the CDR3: TGTGCCAGCAGTTCCTCGACAGGCCCTGGTGTTGCTTTCTTT. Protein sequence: CASSSSTGPGVAFF.

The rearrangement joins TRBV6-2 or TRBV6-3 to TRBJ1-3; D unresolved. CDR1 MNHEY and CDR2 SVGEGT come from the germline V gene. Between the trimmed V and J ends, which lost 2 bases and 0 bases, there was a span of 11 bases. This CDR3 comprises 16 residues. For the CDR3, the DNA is TGTGCCAGCAGTTACCCGCGGTCAAGCTCTGGAAACACCATATATTTT. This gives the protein CASSYPRSSSGNTIYF.

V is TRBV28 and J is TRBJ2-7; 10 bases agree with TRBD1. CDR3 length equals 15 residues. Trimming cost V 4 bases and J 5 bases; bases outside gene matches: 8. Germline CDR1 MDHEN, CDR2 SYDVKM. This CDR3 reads CASSWAGTGDHEQYF. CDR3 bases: TGTGCCAGCAGTTGGGCCGGGACAGGGGATCACGAGCAGTACTTC.

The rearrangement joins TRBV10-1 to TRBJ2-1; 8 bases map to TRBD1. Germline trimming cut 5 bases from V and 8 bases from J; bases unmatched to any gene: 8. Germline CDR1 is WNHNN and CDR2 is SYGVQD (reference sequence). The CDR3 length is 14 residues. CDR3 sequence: CASSTGQDGHEQFF. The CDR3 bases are TGCGCCAGCAGTACGGGACAGGACGGGCATGAGCAGTTCTTC.

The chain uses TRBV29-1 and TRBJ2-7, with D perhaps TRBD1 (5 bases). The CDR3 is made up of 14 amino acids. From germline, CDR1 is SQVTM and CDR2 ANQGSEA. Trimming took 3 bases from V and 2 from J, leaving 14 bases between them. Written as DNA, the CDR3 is TGCAGCGTTGAGTCTTCAGGGAAGACCTACGAGCAGTACTTC. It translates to CSVESSGKTYEQYF.

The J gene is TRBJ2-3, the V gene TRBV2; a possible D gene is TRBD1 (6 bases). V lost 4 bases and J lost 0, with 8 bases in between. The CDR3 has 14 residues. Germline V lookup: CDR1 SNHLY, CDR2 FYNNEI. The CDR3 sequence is CASSARGSTDTQYF. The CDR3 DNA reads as TGTGCCAGCAGTGCCAGGGGTAGCACAGATACGCAGTATTTT.

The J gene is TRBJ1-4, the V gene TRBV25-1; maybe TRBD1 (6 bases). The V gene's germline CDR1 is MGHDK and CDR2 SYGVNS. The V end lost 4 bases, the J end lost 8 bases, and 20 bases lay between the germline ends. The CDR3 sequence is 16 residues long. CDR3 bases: TGTGCCAGCAGTGGTCATCAGGGGTCAGGCCGAGAAAAACTGTTTTTT. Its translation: CASSGHQGSGREKLFF.

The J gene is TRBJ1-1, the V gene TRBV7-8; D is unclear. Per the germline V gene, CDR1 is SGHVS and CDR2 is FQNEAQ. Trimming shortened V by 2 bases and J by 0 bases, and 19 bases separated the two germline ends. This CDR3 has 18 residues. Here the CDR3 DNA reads TGTGCCAGCAGCTTATCTGATGGGCCGCGGAGGGTGAACACTGAAGCTTTCTTT. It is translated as CASSLSDGPRRVNTEAFF.

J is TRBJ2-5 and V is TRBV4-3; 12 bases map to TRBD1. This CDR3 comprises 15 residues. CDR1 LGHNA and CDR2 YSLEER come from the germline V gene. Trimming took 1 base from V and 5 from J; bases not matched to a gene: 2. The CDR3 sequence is CASSQVGQGAETQYF. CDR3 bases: TGCGCCAGCAGCCAAGTGGGACAGGGGGCCGAGACCCAGTACTTC.

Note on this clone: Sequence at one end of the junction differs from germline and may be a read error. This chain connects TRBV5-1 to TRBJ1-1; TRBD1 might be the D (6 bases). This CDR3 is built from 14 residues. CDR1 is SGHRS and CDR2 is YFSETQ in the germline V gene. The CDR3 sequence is CASNLYRVGTEAFF. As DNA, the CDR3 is TGCGCCAGCAACTTGTACAGGGTTGGCACTGAAGCTTTCTTT.

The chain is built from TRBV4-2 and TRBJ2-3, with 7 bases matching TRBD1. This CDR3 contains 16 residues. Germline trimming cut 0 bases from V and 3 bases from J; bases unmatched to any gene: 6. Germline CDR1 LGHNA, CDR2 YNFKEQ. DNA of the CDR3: TGTGCCAGCAGCCAAGAAAGGGGGCGCCGGACAGATACGCAGTATTTT. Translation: CASSQERGRRTDTQYF.

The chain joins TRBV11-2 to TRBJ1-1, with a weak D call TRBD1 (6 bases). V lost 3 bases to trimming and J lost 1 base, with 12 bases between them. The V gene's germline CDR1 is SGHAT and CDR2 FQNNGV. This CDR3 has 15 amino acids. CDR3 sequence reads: CASSLTGLPNTEAFF. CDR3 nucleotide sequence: TGTGCCAGCAGCTTGACAGGTTTGCCGAACACTGAAGCTTTCTTT. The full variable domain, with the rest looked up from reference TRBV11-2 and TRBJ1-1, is EAGVAQSPRYKIIEKRQSVAFWCNPISGHATLYWYQQILGQGPKLLIQFQNNGVVDDSQLPKDRFSAERLKGVDSTLKIQPAKLEDSAVYLCASSLTGLPNTEAFFGQGTRLTVV.